What follows is one TCR beta chain and its context. The antigen is unknown. This may stem from a read error, because a much larger clone lies one nucleotide away. Germline V CDR1 and CDR2: SGHRS, YFSETQ. Trimming removed 0 bases at V and 2 bases at J, with 10 bases between. The CDR3 runs to 15 residues. Via MiXCR, TCRdb re-called the 5' RACE reads, giving one row per CDR3 protein. This sample has 250,000 to 300,000 distinct CDR3 sequences, with around 15% found just once. The data derive from a study of T-cell memory formation after mild COVID-19. The study, taken as a whole, reports: Clones that contracted from day 15 to 85 had balanced CD4/CD8; later expanders were CD4+ biased.

The source is a man aged 18-30 years who had mild COVID-19 (a few samples of this study predate the infection). Cell type and time point are not known. Sequencing was done on a sample of PBMCs or a T cell subset sorted from them (not recorded which). The V gene is TRBV5-1, the J gene TRBJ2-3; no definite D call. The CDR3 DNA sequence: TGCGCCAGCAGCTTGGAACCGTCGATCACAGATACGCAGTATTTT. It specifies CASSLEPSITDTQYF. Filled out from reference TRBV5-1 and TRBJ2-3, the complete variable domain reads KAGVTQTPRYLIKTRGQQVTLSCSPISGHRSVSWYQQTPGQGLQFLFEYFSETQRNKGNFPGRFSGRQFSNSRSEMNVSTLELGDSALYLCASSLEPSITDTQYFGPGTRLTVL.